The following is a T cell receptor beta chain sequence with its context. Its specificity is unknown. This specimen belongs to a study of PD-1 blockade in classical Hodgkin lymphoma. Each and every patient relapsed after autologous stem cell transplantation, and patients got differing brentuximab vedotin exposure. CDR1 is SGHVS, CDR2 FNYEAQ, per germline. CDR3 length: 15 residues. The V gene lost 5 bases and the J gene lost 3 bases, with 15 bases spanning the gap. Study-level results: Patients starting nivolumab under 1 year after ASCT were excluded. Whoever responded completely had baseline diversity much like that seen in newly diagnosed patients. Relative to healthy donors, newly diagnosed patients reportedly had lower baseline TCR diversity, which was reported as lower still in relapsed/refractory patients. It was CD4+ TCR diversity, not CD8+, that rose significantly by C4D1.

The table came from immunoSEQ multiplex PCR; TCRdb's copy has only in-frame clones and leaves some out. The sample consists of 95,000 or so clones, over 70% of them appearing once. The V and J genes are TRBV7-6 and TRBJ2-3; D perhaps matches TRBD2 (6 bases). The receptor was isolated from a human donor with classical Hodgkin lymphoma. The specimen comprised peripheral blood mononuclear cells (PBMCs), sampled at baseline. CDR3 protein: CASSVRLGSTDTQYF. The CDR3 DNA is TGTGCCAGCAGCGTTAGACTAGGTAGTACAGATACGCAGTATTTT.